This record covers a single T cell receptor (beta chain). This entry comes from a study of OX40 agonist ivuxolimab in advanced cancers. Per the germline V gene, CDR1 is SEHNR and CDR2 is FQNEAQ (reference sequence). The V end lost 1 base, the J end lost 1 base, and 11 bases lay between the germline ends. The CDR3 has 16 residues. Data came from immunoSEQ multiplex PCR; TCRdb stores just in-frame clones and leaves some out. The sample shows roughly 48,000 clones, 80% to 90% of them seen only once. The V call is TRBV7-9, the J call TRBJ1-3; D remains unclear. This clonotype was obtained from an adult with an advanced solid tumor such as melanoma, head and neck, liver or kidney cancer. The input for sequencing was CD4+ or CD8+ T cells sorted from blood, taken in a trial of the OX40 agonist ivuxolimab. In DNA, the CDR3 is TGTGCCAGCAGCTTAGATCTTCGAGGGTCTGGAAACACCATATATTTT. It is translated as CASSLDLRGSGNTIYF.